The rows below give T cell receptor beta chains drawn from one sample of a study of T cells in Graves' hyperthyroidism and ophthalmopathy. TCRdb passed the multiplex PCR reads through MiXCR, listing each CDR3 protein once. This table holds about 700,000 distinct CDR3 sequences, around 13% found once. Input material: blood. The origin of the receptors is a woman aged 18-29 years with Graves' hyperthyroidism. The CDR3 runs from the conserved cysteine through the conserved F or W. Each record gives: D gene, V gene, J gene, clone size, CDR3 protein, CDR3 DNA. A D gene is named only where the DNA matches it firmly. Rows give clone size only sometimes, using once, few, many, or a class for an expanded clone.

d_call: NA; v_call: TRBV29-1; j_call: TRBJ2-2; clone_size: NA; cdr3_aa: CSAQLGDTGELFF; cdr3_nt: TGCAGCGCCCAACTGGGGGACACCGGGGAGCTGTTTTTT
d_call: TRBD2; v_call: TRBV15; j_call: TRBJ2-1; clone_size: NA; cdr3_aa: CATSREGLAGGSNEQFF; cdr3_nt: TGTGCCACCAGCAGAGAGGGACTAGCGGGAGGGTCAAATGAGCAGTTCTTC
d_call: NA; v_call: TRBV10-3; j_call: TRBJ1-1; clone_size: NA; cdr3_aa: CAISESRYRTNTEAFF; cdr3_nt: TGTGCCATCAGTGAGTCGAGGTACAGAACCAACACTGAAGCTTTCTTT
d_call: TRBD1; v_call: TRBV6-5; j_call: TRBJ1-2; clone_size: many; cdr3_aa: CASSYRQGASGYTF; cdr3_nt: TGTGCCAGCAGTTACCGACAGGGGGCTAGTGGCTACACCTTC
d_call: TRBD2; v_call: TRBV29-1; j_call: TRBJ2-1; clone_size: many; cdr3_aa: CSVSGTSGQRNEQFF; cdr3_nt: TGCAGCGTTTCAGGGACTAGCGGCCAGCGGAATGAGCAGTTCTTC
d_call: NA; v_call: TRBV30; j_call: TRBJ1-1; clone_size: many; cdr3_aa: CAVKTGPVEAFF; cdr3_nt: TGTGCCGTAAAGACAGGTCCGGTTGAAGCTTTCTTT
d_call: NA; v_call: TRBV20-1; j_call: TRBJ1-5; clone_size: NA; cdr3_aa: CSARSGSNQPQHF; cdr3_nt: TGCAGTGCTAGATCAGGGTCCAATCAGCCCCAGCATTTT
d_call: NA; v_call: TRBV18; j_call: TRBJ2-3; clone_size: NA; cdr3_aa: CASSMGSADTRYF; cdr3_nt: TGTGCCAGCTCAATGGGGAGCGCAGATACGCGGTATTTT
d_call: TRBD2; v_call: TRBV3-1; j_call: TRBJ2-1; clone_size: NA; cdr3_aa: CASSQDLLAGGSSSYNEQFF; cdr3_nt: TGTGCCAGCAGCCAAGATCTCCTAGCGGGAGGATCAAGCTCCTACAATGAGCAGTTCTTC
d_call: NA; v_call: TRBV12-3/TRBV12-4; j_call: TRBJ2-1; clone_size: NA; cdr3_aa: CASSRGGNGYNEQFF; cdr3_nt: TGTGCCAGCAGTCGAGGGGGGAACGGTTACAATGAGCAGTTCTTC
d_call: NA; v_call: TRBV4-1; j_call: TRBJ1-2; clone_size: NA; cdr3_aa: CASSHPREKKGSYGYTF; cdr3_nt: TGCGCCAGCAGCCACCCAAGGGAGAAAAAGGGTAGCTATGGCTACACCTTC
d_call: NA; v_call: TRBV4-3; j_call: TRBJ2-7; clone_size: many; cdr3_aa: CASSQGRTRQYEQYF; cdr3_nt: TGCGCCAGCAGCCAAGGGAGGACCCGCCAATACGAGCAGTACTTC
d_call: TRBD2; v_call: TRBV4-1; j_call: TRBJ2-7; clone_size: NA; cdr3_aa: CASSHGTSGREYEQYF; cdr3_nt: TGCGCCAGCAGCCACGGGACTAGCGGGAGAGAATACGAGCAGTACTTC
d_call: TRBD2; v_call: TRBV6-5; j_call: TRBJ2-1; clone_size: NA; cdr3_aa: CASSYSWLAGLYEQFF; cdr3_nt: TGTGCCAGCAGTTACTCGTGGCTAGCGGGACTCTATGAGCAGTTCTTC
d_call: NA; v_call: TRBV6-6; j_call: TRBJ1-4; clone_size: NA; cdr3_aa: CASSYEGLYGEKLFF; cdr3_nt: TGTGCCAGCAGTTACGAGGGGTTGTACGGTGAAAAACTGTTTTTT
d_call: NA; v_call: TRBV29-1; j_call: TRBJ1-6; clone_size: NA; cdr3_aa: CSVAAGTRSPLHF; cdr3_nt: TGCAGCGTTGCAGCCGGGACTAGGTCACCCCTCCACTTT
d_call: NA; v_call: TRBV6-2/TRBV6-3; j_call: TRBJ2-3; clone_size: many; cdr3_aa: CASSYWSRTDTQYF; cdr3_nt: TGTGCCAGCAGTTACTGGAGTCGGACAGATACGCAGTATTTT
d_call: TRBD1; v_call: TRBV20-1; j_call: TRBJ2-7; clone_size: few; cdr3_aa: CSVSRDRGSYEQYF; cdr3_nt: TGCAGTGTTAGCCGGGACAGGGGATCCTACGAGCAGTACTTC
d_call: TRBD1; v_call: TRBV20-1; j_call: TRBJ2-4; clone_size: many; cdr3_aa: CSARDRSTYIQYF; cdr3_nt: TGCAGTGCTAGGGACAGGTCGACGTACATTCAGTACTTC
d_call: TRBD1; v_call: TRBV5-6; j_call: TRBJ2-3; clone_size: few; cdr3_aa: CASSHGTGWGSSTDTQYF; cdr3_nt: TGTGCCAGCAGCCACGGGACAGGGTGGGGGTCTAGCACAGATACGCAGTATTTT
d_call: NA; v_call: TRBV5-6; j_call: TRBJ2-7; clone_size: NA; cdr3_aa: CASTKSFPPAYEQYF; cdr3_nt: TGTGCCAGCACTAAATCGTTTCCTCCAGCCTACGAGCAGTACTTC
d_call: TRBD2; v_call: TRBV11-2; j_call: TRBJ2-7; clone_size: many; cdr3_aa: CASSTLAGGPEQYF; cdr3_nt: TGTGCCAGCAGCACACTAGCGGGAGGGCCGGAGCAGTACTTC
d_call: NA; v_call: TRBV27; j_call: TRBJ1-1; clone_size: many; cdr3_aa: CASSLSTPSRGTEAFF; cdr3_nt: TGTGCCAGCAGTTTATCCACACCCTCCAGAGGCACTGAAGCTTTCTTT
d_call: NA; v_call: TRBV2; j_call: TRBJ1-6; clone_size: many; cdr3_aa: CASLRTNNSPLHF; cdr3_nt: TGTGCCAGCTTACGGACCAATAATTCACCCCTCCACTTT
d_call: NA; v_call: TRBV30; j_call: TRBJ1-2; clone_size: many; cdr3_aa: CAWSVQQRLNGYTF; cdr3_nt: TGTGCCTGGAGTGTGCAACAACGCCTGAATGGCTACACCTTC
d_call: NA; v_call: TRBV11-3; j_call: TRBJ2-3; clone_size: many; cdr3_aa: CASSSTSMTADTQYF; cdr3_nt: TGTGCCAGCAGCTCGACTAGTATGACCGCAGATACGCAGTATTTT
d_call: TRBD2; v_call: TRBV30; j_call: TRBJ2-1; clone_size: many; cdr3_aa: CAWSPDGGAGGYNEQFF; cdr3_nt: TGTGCCTGGAGTCCCGATGGCGGGGCGGGAGGGTACAATGAGCAGTTCTTC
d_call: NA; v_call: TRBV12-3/TRBV12-4; j_call: TRBJ2-5; clone_size: many; cdr3_aa: CASRRTGLETQYF; cdr3_nt: TGTGCCAGCAGACGAACAGGGTTGGAGACCCAGTACTTC
d_call: NA; v_call: TRBV3-1; j_call: TRBJ2-7; clone_size: once; cdr3_aa: CASSPPGGQNYEQYF; cdr3_nt: TGTGCCAGCAGCCCACCCGGAGGACAGAACTACGAGCAGTACTTC
d_call: NA; v_call: TRBV6-9; j_call: TRBJ1-1; clone_size: NA; cdr3_aa: CASSSLTGEAFF; cdr3_nt: TGTGCCAGCAGTTCTCTGACAGGTGAAGCTTTCTTT
d_call: NA; v_call: TRBV7-9; j_call: TRBJ2-1; clone_size: many; cdr3_aa: CASSSPGLKEQFF; cdr3_nt: TGTGCCAGCAGTTCACCGGGCCTCAAGGAGCAGTTCTTC
d_call: NA; v_call: TRBV29-1; j_call: TRBJ2-7; clone_size: many; cdr3_aa: CSAWDGTADYEQYF; cdr3_nt: TGCAGCGCATGGGACGGGACCGCTGACTACGAGCAGTACTTC
d_call: NA; v_call: TRBV11-1; j_call: TRBJ2-5; clone_size: many; cdr3_aa: CASSPAWGQETQYF; cdr3_nt: TGTGCCAGCAGCCCCGCCTGGGGACAAGAGACCCAGTACTTC
d_call: NA; v_call: TRBV13; j_call: TRBJ1-2; clone_size: many; cdr3_aa: CASSLGLSNYGYTF; cdr3_nt: TGTGCCAGCAGCTTAGGCCTTTCTAACTATGGCTACACCTTC
d_call: NA; v_call: TRBV6-2/TRBV6-3; j_call: TRBJ2-2; clone_size: many; cdr3_aa: CASSSATLADTGELFF; cdr3_nt: TGTGCCAGCAGTTCCGCTACTTTAGCGGACACCGGGGAGCTGTTTTTT
d_call: NA; v_call: TRBV29-1; j_call: TRBJ1-2; clone_size: NA; cdr3_aa: CSVKATTANYGYTF; cdr3_nt: TGCAGCGTTAAAGCTACGACAGCAAACTATGGCTACACCTTC
d_call: NA; v_call: TRBV4-1; j_call: TRBJ2-5; clone_size: NA; cdr3_aa: CASSQVRGPSGSYF; cdr3_nt: TGCGCCAGCAGCCAAGTCCGAGGGCCTTCGGGTTCGTACTTC
d_call: NA; v_call: TRBV24-1; j_call: TRBJ2-1; clone_size: many; cdr3_aa: CATSDPGGHSYNEQFF; cdr3_nt: TGTGCCACCAGTGACCCCGGTGGGCACTCCTACAATGAGCAGTTCTTC
d_call: TRBD1; v_call: TRBV7-2; j_call: TRBJ1-1; clone_size: NA; cdr3_aa: CASSYQPGTGLGAFF; cdr3_nt: TGTGCCAGCAGCTACCAACCCGGGACAGGTCTGGGGGCTTTCTTT
d_call: NA; v_call: TRBV7-9; j_call: TRBJ2-1; clone_size: many; cdr3_aa: CASSRGAGIVEQFF; cdr3_nt: TGTGCCAGCAGCCGTGGGGCGGGCATAGTTGAGCAGTTCTTC
d_call: TRBD2; v_call: TRBV20-1; j_call: TRBJ2-1; clone_size: NA; cdr3_aa: CSAASGRGFYNEQFF; cdr3_nt: TGCAGTGCTGCAAGCGGGAGGGGTTTCTACAATGAGCAGTTCTTC